The source of this T cell receptor (beta chain) is a study of T cell responses to AZD1222 COVID-19 vaccine. The protocol was immunoSEQ multiplex PCR, while the TCRdb copy is restricted to in-frame clones and leaves out a portion. The repertoire holds 100,000 to 150,000 clones, with approximately 89% as singletons. Study observations and caveats: In all cases, repertoires were sampled only after the peak T cell response. Clonal diversity may have been underestimated in mostly white British donors.

CDR1 and CDR2 (germline): MDHEN, SYDVKM. The CDR3 spans 17 residues. Trimming removed 6 bases at V and 0 bases at J, with 20 bases between. About this clone: The antigen remains unidentified.

This receptor was obtained from an adult in good health. The chain couples TRBV28 to TRBJ1-1; a possible D gene is TRBD1 (6 bases). Material: peripheral blood, obtained on day 0 of AZD1222 vaccination. In DNA, the CDR3 is TGTGCCAGCAGGCCTACATGGACAGAGTTCATGAACACTGAAGCTTTCTTT. It is translated as CASRPTWTEFMNTEAFF.